One and the same sample provided the 25 T cell receptor beta chains below, sequenced in a study of Ad26.COV2.S vaccination and SARS-CoV-2 variants. Some clones are missing from TCRdb's copy, which holds only in-frame ones; the method was immunoSEQ multiplex PCR. Altogether fewer than 150,000 clones are present, around 86% being singletons, with the ten largest covering 5%. This specimen consisted of peripheral blood, obtained after recovery from COVID-19. The receptors originated from a human donor who had recovered from COVID-19.

The chain joins TRBV3-1 (or the pseudogene TRBV3-2) to TRBJ2-7; 8 nucleotides match TRBD2. CDR3 length: 13 residues. V was clipped by 3 bases and J by 3 bases; unmatched bases: 1. Germline CDR1 LGHDT, CDR2 YNNKEL (reference sequence). In DNA form, the CDR3 reads TGTGCCAGCAGCCAGCGGGGGGACTACGAGCAGTACTTC. This translates into CASSQRGDYEQYF.

This clone was seen more than once but under ten times. The chain employs TRBV6-5 and TRBJ1-2; 11 bases align to TRBD1. Germline V gene sequence: CDR1 MNHEY, CDR2 SVGAGI. Trimming took 10 bases from V and 8 from J; bases not matched to a gene: 12. The CDR3 runs to 14 residues. The DNA for the CDR3 is TGTGCCAACGGAGGGACAGGGGGAGTTGGGGGCTACACCTTC. It codes for CANGGTGGVGGYTF.

The chain joins TRBV6-5 to TRBJ2-7, with D perhaps TRBD1 or TRBD2 (5 bases each). This CDR3 region has 15 residues. The V end lost 0 bases, the J end lost 3 bases, and 12 bases lay between the germline ends. CDR1 and CDR2 (germline): MNHEY, SVGAGI. Written as DNA, the CDR3 is TGTGCCAGCAGTTACTCAACCGGGACCCTCTACGAGCAGTACTTC. Translation: CASSYSTGTLYEQYF.

J is TRBJ2-3 and V is TRBV5-4, with D possibly TRBD1 on 5 matching bases. In germline, CDR1 is SGHNT, CDR2 YYREEE (reference sequence). The CDR3 has 14 amino acids. Trimming took off 2 bases at V and 2 bases at J, with 9 bases between the two ends. CDR3 amino acids: CASSLRQPTDTQYF. The CDR3 DNA reads as TGTGCCAGCAGCTTACGACAGCCCACAGATACGCAGTATTTT.

V is TRBV24-1 and J is TRBJ1-2, with 9 nucleotides matching TRBD1. CDR3 length: 13 residues. Germline CDR1 reads KGHDR; CDR2 reads SFDVKD. Trimming removed 5 bases from V and 4 bases from J; junction bases left unmatched: 1. The chain's CDR3 is CATSGGQGYGYTF. For the CDR3, the DNA is TGTGCCACCAGTGGGGGACAGGGCTATGGCTACACCTTC.

This chain connects TRBV29-1 to TRBJ2-1; no definite D call. The CDR3 covers 14 residues. Germline loops: CDR1 SQVTM, CDR2 ANQGSEA. Deletions cut 7 bases from V and 0 bases from J, with 13 bases between. CDR3 loop: CSGFGVGSYNEQFF. The CDR3 region has the DNA TGCAGCGGTTTCGGTGTAGGCTCCTACAATGAGCAGTTCTTC.

The J gene is TRBJ2-1, the V gene TRBV15; D is ambiguous. The V gene's germline CDR1 is LNHNV and CDR2 YYDKDF (reference sequence). This CDR3 has 11 amino acids. V shed 3 bases and J shed 3 bases, with 0 bases lying between them. For the CDR3, the DNA is TGTGCCACCAGCAGCTACAATGAGCAGTTCTTC. The encoded protein is CATSSYNEQFF.

This chain connects TRBV19 to TRBJ2-7, with 7 bases aligning to TRBD1. With V trimmed by 5 bases and J by 4 bases, 5 bases remained unmatched. The CDR3 loop spans 13 amino acids. Germline assignment: CDR1 LNHDA and CDR2 SQIVND (reference sequence). The chain's CDR3 is CASSPQGQYEQYF. For the CDR3, the DNA is TGTGCCAGTAGTCCACAGGGACAGTACGAGCAGTACTTC.

The rearrangement links TRBV6-5 to TRBJ2-1, with D unresolved. V was shortened by 8 bases and J by 0 bases, with 14 bases between the two germline ends. The germline gives CDR1 MNHEY, CDR2 SVGAGI. The CDR3 is made up of 15 amino acids. This CDR3 is CASADTGFSYNEQFF. The CDR3 DNA reads as TGTGCCAGCGCGGATACCGGATTCTCCTACAATGAGCAGTTCTTC.

This clone turned up a few times. The chain carries TRBV28 and TRBJ1-5; no definite D call. Trimming removed 2 bases from V and 0 bases from J, with 8 bases in between. Germline-derived CDR1 and CDR2 are MDHEN and SYDVKM. The CDR3 has 15 residues. This CDR3 reads CASSLIVASNQPQHF. The CDR3 DNA reads as TGTGCCAGCAGTTTAATAGTGGCTAGCAATCAGCCCCAGCATTTT.

Only one count was recorded for this clone. This chain joins TRBV6-6 and TRBJ2-4, with TRBD1 matching over 9 bases. J was trimmed by 5 bases and V by 4 bases; bases with no gene match: 9. The CDR3 consists of 16 residues. CDR1 is MNHNY, CDR2 SVGAGI, per germline (reference sequence). CDR3 DNA sequence: TGTGCCAGCAGTTCTACAGGGGGCGGTGGACAAAACATTCAGTACTTC. Amino acid sequence: CASSSTGGGGQNIQYF.

The chain couples TRBV27 to TRBJ1-5; 8 bases match TRBD1. This CDR3 is 15 amino acids long. Trimming removed 0 bases from V and 5 bases from J; junction bases left unmatched: 3. Germline V gives CDR1 MNHEY, CDR2 SMNVEV (reference sequence). In nucleotides, the CDR3 is TGTGCCAGCAGTTTATCAGGGACAGGCTATCAGCCCCAGCATTTT. It codes for CASSLSGTGYQPQHF.

This chain links TRBV5-1 with TRBJ2-7, with TRBD2 matching over 10 bases. Germline assignment: CDR1 SGHRS and CDR2 YFSETQ. J gave up 7 bases and V 1 base, and 11 bases lay outside the gene matches. The CDR3 contains 16 residues. In nucleotides, the CDR3 is TGCGCCAGCAGCTTGCGACCCCCTAGCGGGGGCGGGGAGCAGTACTTC. This codes for CASSLRPPSGGGEQYF.

This clone came up once. The chain combines TRBV19 with TRBJ2-3; no firm D call. The germline V gene encodes CDR1 LNHDA and CDR2 SQIVND (reference sequence). V lost 7 bases and J lost 2, with 13 bases in between. The CDR3 runs to 14 residues. DNA of the CDR3: TGTGCCAGTACCGATCCGGGTACCACAGATACGCAGTATTTT. It yields the protein CASTDPGTTDTQYF.

The chain links TRBV18 to TRBJ1-6, with 7 positions matching TRBD1. The length of the CDR3 is 15 residues. Germline lookup yields CDR1 KGHSH and CDR2 LQKENI. The ends lost 5 bases at V and 7 bases at J; junction bases unmatched: 8. The CDR3, as DNA: TGTGCCAGCTCAGCTAGCCGGGACAGAAATTCACCCCTCCACTTT. Protein: CASSASRDRNSPLHF. Looking up the rest from reference TRBV18 and TRBJ1-6 gives the full variable domain: NAGVMQNPRHLVRRRGQEARLRCSPMKGHSHVYWYRQLPEEGLKFMVYLQKENIIDESGMPKERFSAEFPKEGPSILRIQQVVRGDSAAYFCASSASRDRNSPLHFGNGTRLTVT.

V and J are TRBV6-2 or TRBV6-3 and TRBJ1-1; D is unclear. In germline, CDR1 is MNHEY, CDR2 SVGEGT. The CDR3 spans 13 residues. Trimming left V 3 bases short and J 3 bases short, with 8 bases between. The CDR3 sequence: CASSYQEYTEAFF. Written as DNA, the CDR3 is TGTGCCAGCAGTTATCAGGAGTACACTGAAGCTTTCTTT.

The rearrangement joins TRBV7-2 to TRBJ2-3; 14 bases are a match to TRBD2. The CDR3 has 14 amino acids. CDR1 SGHTA and CDR2 FQGNSA come from the germline V gene. V was pared by 10 bases and J by 6 bases, with 6 bases of the junction left unmatched. The DNA of the CDR3 is TGTGCCACCCGGACTAGCGGGGGGCCGGATACGCAGTATTTT. This codes for CATRTSGGPDTQYF. The full variable domain, completed using reference TRBV7-2 and TRBJ2-3, is GAGVSQSPSNKVTEKGKDVELRCDPISGHTALYWYRQSLGQGLEFLIYFQGNSAPDKSGLPSDRFSAERTGGSVSTLTIQRTQQEDSAVYLCATRTSGGPDTQYFGPGTRLTVL.

J is TRBJ2-7 and V is TRBV4-3, with 7 bases aligning to TRBD1. Germline assignment: CDR1 LGHNA and CDR2 YSLEER. This CDR3 comprises 17 residues. V was clipped by 0 bases and J by 0 bases; unmatched bases: 8. The CDR3 DNA is TGCGCCAGCAGCCAAGATTTGGGACAGACTTCCTCCTACGAGCAGTACTTC. Translating it yields CASSQDLGQTSSYEQYF.

This chain joins TRBV20-1 and TRBJ1-2; D gene uncertain. The CDR3 contains 11 residues. From germline, CDR1 is DFQATT and CDR2 SNEGSKA (reference sequence). V was clipped by 5 bases and J by 0 bases, with 4 bases between them. This chain's CDR3 is CSAVANYGYTF. CDR3 bases: TGCAGTGCTGTAGCTAACTATGGCTACACCTTC.

This chain connects TRBV2 to TRBJ1-2; possible D gene TRBD1, 5 bases. Trimming removed 10 bases at V and 3 bases at J, with 18 bases between. CDR1 and CDR2 (germline): SNHLY, FYNNEI. The CDR3 sequence is 14 residues long. In DNA, the CDR3 is TGTGCCAAATCAGTAGGGGACGGTGACTATGGCTACACCTTC. Its translation is CAKSVGDGDYGYTF.

The V gene is TRBV11-2, the J gene TRBJ2-7; the D gene is possibly TRBD1 (5 bases). The ends were cut back, 5 bases at V and 2 bases at J, with 13 bases in the middle. CDR3 length: 14 residues. Germline values: CDR1 SGHAT, CDR2 FQNNGV. The CDR3 loop reads CASSLGDSTYEQYF. For the CDR3, the DNA is TGTGCCAGCAGCCTCGGCGACAGCACCTACGAGCAGTACTTC.

This clone was counted only a few times. The chain joins TRBV2 to TRBJ1-3; D is undetermined. From germline, CDR1 is SNHLY and CDR2 FYNNEI. The ends were cut back, 6 bases at V and 0 bases at J, with 9 bases in the middle. The length of the CDR3 is 14 residues. The CDR3 bases are TGTGCCAGCAGGACCGGATTCTCTGGAAACACCATATATTTT. Protein: CASRTGFSGNTIYF.

As DNA, the CDR3 is TGTGCCAGTGGAGTGGGTTGGACTTGGGAGACCCAGTACTTC. This sequence encodes CASGVGWTWETQYF. The rearrangement joins TRBV11-2 to TRBJ2-5; TRBD2 is a possible D gene (5 bases). Trimming removed 9 bases from V and 5 bases from J, with 19 bases in between. The germline gives CDR1 SGHAT, CDR2 FQNNGV. This CDR3 spans 14 amino acids.

The V gene is TRBV19, the J gene TRBJ1-1; D gene uncertain. CDR1 LNHDA and CDR2 SQIVND come from the germline V gene (reference sequence). The V end was cut by 8 bases, the J end by 1 base, with 8 bases between. The CDR3 consists of 12 residues. DNA of the CDR3: TGTGCCAGTGAGGACTGGAACACTGAAGCTTTCTTT. Translated, it gives CASEDWNTEAFF.

The V and J genes are TRBV30 and TRBJ1-1, with 11 bases matching TRBD1. Germline V gene sequence: CDR1 GTSNPN, CDR2 SVGIG (reference sequence). The V segment lost 3 bases and the J segment 1 base; nucleotides outside the gene matches: 7. CDR3 length equals 16 residues. The CDR3 reads CAWSSGTGGSNTEAFF. For the CDR3, the DNA is TGTGCCTGGAGCTCCGGGACAGGGGGATCGAACACTGAAGCTTTCTTT.